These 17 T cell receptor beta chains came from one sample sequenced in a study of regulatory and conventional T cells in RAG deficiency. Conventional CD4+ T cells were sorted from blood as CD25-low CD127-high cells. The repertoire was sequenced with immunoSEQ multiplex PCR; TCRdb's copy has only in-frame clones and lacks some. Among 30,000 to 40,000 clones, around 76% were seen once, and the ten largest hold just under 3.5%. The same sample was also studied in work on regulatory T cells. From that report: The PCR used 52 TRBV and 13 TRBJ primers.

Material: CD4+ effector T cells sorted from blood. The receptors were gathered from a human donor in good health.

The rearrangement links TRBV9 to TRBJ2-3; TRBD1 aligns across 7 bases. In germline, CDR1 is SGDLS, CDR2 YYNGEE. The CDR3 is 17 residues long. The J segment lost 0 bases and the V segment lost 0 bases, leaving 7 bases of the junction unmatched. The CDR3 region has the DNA TGTGCCAGCAGCGTAGACGGGACAGTCTACAGCACAGATACGCAGTATTTT. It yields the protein CASSVDGTVYSTDTQYF. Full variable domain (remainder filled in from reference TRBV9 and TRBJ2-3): DSGVTQTPKHLITATGQRVTLRCSPRSGDLSVYWYQQSLDQGLQFLIQYYNGEERAKGNILERFSAQQFPDLHSELNLSSLELGDSALYFCASSVDGTVYSTDTQYFGPGTRLTVL.

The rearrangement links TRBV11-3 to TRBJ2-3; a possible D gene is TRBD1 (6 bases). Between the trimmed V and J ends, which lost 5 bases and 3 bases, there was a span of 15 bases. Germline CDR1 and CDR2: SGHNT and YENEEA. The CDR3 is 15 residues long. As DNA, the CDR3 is TGTGCCAGCAGCCCCATCGATACAGGGACAGATACGCAGTATTTT. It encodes CASSPIDTGTDTQYF.

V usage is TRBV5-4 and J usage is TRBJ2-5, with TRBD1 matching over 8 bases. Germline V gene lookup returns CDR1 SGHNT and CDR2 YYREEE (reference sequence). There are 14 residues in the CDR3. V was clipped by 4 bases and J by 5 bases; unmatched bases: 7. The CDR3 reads CASSAIQGEETQYF. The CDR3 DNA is TGTGCCAGCAGCGCAATACAGGGGGAGGAGACCCAGTACTTC.

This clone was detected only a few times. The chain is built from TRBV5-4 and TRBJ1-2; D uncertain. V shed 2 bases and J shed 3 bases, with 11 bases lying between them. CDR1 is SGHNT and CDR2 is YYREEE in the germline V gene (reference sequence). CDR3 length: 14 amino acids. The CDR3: CASSLDTDYYGYTF. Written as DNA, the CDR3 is TGTGCCAGCAGCTTAGACACTGACTACTATGGCTACACCTTC.

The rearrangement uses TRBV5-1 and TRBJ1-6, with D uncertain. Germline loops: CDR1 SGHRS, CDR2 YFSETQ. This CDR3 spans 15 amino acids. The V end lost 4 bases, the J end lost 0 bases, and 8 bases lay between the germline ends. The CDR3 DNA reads TGCGCCAGCAGCATAAGTCACTCCTATAATTCACCCCTCCACTTT. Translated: CASSISHSYNSPLHF. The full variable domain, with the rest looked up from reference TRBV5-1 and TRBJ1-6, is KAGVTQTPRYLIKTRGQQVTLSCSPISGHRSVSWYQQTPGQGLQFLFEYFSETQRNKGNFPGRFSGRQFSNSRSEMNVSTLELGDSALYLCASSISHSYNSPLHFGNGTRLTVT.

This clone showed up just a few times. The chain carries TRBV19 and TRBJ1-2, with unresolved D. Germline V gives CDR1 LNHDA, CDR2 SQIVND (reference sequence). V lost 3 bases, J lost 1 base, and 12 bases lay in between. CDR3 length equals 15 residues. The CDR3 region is CASSITWSLNYGYTF. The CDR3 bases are TGTGCCAGTAGTATTACATGGAGCCTTAACTATGGCTACACCTTC.

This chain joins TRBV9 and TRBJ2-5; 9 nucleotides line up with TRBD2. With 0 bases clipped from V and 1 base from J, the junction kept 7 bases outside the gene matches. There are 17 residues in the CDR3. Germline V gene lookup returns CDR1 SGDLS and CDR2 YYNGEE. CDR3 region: CASSVAPSGGFQETQYF. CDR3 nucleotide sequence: TGTGCCAGCAGCGTAGCCCCCAGCGGGGGGTTCCAAGAGACCCAGTACTTC.

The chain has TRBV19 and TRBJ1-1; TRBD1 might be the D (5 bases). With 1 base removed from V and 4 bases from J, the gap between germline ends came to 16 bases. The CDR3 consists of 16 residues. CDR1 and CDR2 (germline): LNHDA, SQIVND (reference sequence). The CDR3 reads CASSIVGVGATTEAFF. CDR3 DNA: TGTGCCAGTAGTATAGTAGGGGTAGGGGCGACCACTGAAGCTTTCTTT.

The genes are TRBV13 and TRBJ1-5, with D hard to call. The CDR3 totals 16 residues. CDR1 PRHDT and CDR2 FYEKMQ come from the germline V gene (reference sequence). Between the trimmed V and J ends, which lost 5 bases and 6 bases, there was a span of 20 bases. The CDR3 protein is CASSKVGSTAVQPQHF. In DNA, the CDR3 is TGTGCCAGCAGCAAAGTGGGTTCGACCGCAGTTCAGCCCCAGCATTTT.

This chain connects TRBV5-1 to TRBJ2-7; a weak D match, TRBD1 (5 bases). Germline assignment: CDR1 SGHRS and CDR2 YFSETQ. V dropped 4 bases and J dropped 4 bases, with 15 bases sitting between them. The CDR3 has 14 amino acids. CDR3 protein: CASSPRLTAYEQYF. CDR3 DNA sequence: TGCGCCAGCAGCCCTCGTTTGACAGCTTACGAGCAGTACTTC.

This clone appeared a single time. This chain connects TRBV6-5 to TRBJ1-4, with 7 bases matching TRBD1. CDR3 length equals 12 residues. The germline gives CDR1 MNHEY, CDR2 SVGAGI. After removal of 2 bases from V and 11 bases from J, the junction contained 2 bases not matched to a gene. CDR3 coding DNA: TGTGCCAGCAGTTACGACAGGGTGAAACTGTTTTTT. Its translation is CASSYDRVKLFF.

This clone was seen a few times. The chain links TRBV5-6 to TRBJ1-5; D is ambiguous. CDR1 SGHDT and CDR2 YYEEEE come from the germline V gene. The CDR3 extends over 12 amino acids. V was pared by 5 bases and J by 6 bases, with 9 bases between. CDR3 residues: CASRRVGQPQHF. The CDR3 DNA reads TGTGCCAGCAGGAGGGTGGGTCAGCCCCAGCATTTT.

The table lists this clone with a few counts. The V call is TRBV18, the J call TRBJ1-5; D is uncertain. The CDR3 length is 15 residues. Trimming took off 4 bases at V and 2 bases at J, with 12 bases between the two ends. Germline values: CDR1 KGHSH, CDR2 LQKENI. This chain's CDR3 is CASSQIGRRNQPQHF. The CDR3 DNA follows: TGTGCCAGCTCACAGATCGGGAGACGCAATCAGCCCCAGCATTTT.

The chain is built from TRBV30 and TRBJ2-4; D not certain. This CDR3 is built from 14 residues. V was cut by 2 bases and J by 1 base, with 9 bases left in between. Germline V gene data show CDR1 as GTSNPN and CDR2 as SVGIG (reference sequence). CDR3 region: CAWSLILAKNIQYF. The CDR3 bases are TGTGCCTGGAGTCTGATTTTGGCCAAAAACATTCAGTACTTC.

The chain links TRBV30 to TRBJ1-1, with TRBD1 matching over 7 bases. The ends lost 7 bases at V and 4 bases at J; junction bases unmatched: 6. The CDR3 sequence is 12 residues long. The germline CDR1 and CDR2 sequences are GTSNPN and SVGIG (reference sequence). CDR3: CALDREVTEAFF. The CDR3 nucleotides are TGTGCCTTAGACAGGGAAGTCACTGAAGCTTTCTTT.

This chain's CDR3 is CASSPPSQSETQYF. The CDR3 DNA reads as TGTGCCAGCTCACCACCGTCCCAGTCGGAGACCCAGTACTTC. The J gene is TRBJ2-5, the V gene TRBV18, with D uncertain. The CDR3 runs to 14 residues. V was shortened by 0 bases and J by 5 bases, with 10 bases between the two germline ends. The germline V gene encodes CDR1 KGHSH and CDR2 LQKENI.

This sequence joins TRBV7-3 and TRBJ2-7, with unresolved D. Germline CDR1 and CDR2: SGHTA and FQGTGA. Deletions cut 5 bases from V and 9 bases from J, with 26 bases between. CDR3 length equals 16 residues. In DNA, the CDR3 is TGTGCCAGCAGCCCCACGGCAGGTGGGCTCTCTGGGCGGCAGTACTTC. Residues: CASSPTAGGLSGRQYF.